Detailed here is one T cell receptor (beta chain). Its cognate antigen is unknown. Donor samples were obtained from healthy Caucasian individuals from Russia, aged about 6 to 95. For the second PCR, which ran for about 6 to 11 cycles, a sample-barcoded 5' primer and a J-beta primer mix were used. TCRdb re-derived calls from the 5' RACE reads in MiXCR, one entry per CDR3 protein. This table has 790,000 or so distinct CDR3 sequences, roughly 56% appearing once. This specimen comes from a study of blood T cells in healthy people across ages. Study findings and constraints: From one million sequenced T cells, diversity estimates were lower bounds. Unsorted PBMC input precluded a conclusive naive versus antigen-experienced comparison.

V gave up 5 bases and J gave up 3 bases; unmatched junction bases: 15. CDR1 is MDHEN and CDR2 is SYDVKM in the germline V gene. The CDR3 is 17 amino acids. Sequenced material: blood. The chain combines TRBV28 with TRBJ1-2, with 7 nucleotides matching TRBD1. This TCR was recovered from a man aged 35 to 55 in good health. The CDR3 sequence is CASSPITLRDRHYGYTF. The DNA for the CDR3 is TGTGCCAGCAGTCCGATTACTCTCCGGGACAGACACTATGGCTACACCTTC.